The sequence of this T cell receptor (beta chain) was determined in a study of early T cells in non-severe SARS-CoV-2 infection. In the study overall: The authors sequenced bulk RNA from unsorted whole blood, leaving chains unpaired. Study-wide results and caveats: Anti-spike CD8 responses were favored by VDJdb matching, which missed private and CD4 specificities.

Germline CDR1 is SEHNR and CDR2 is FQNEAQ (reference sequence). V lost 4 bases and J 1 base, leaving 9 bases between the germline ends. The CDR3 spans 14 residues. This clonotype showed up many times. Its antigen remains unknown. Separate cDNA molecules each had unique molecular identifiers attached to them. Each CDR3 protein gets one entry after TCRdb re-called the 5' RACE reads with MiXCR. The sample holds some 98,000 distinct CDR3 sequences, approximately 10% seen once. The specimen sequenced was whole blood. The sequence was obtained from an adult who was a healthcare worker with PCR-confirmed SARS-CoV-2 infection or an uninfected control (not recorded which). The rearrangement joins TRBV7-9 to TRBJ2-3, with D unclear. DNA for the CDR3: TGTGCCAGCAGCTCAGTTCTCGGCACAGATACGCAGTATTTT. Translating it yields CASSSVLGTDTQYF.